This T cell receptor (beta chain) was recovered during a study of T-cell reconstitution after alpha-beta-depleted transplantation in children. This clonotype was found many times. Trimming at V came to 4 bases and at J to 5 bases, leaving 17 bases not matched to a gene. This CDR3 has 17 residues. Germline lookup yields CDR1 DFQATT and CDR2 SNEGSKA (reference sequence). Researchers prepared the TCRbeta library using unique molecular identifiers, the study reports. Using its own MiXCR run on the PCR reads, TCRdb lists one record per CDR3 protein. There are roughly 300,000 distinct CDR3 sequences in the sample; around 10% occur only once, and less than 25% lies in the top ten.

The clonotype comes from a male patient between 2 and 9 years old who had a stem cell transplant for chronic granulomatous disease, so the T cells may come from the graft donor. Sequencing used peripheral blood, obtained 180 days after TCRalphabeta/CD19-depleted stem cell transplant. The chain combines TRBV20-1 with TRBJ2-1; 7 bases agree with TRBD2. The CDR3 DNA follows: TGCAGTGCTAAACCCCACCGAGGGCTAGCGGTACACAATGAGCAGTTCTTC. Its protein product is CSAKPHRGLAVHNEQFF.